The rows below give T cell receptor beta chains drawn from one sample of a study of CD8 T cells in Susac syndrome. TCRdb reprocessed the immunoSEQ multiplex PCR reads with MiXCR, giving one entry per CDR3 protein. Of about 150,000 distinct CDR3 sequences in the sample, roughly 94% are singletons; the top ten hold 0.065% to 0.085%. The sample was CD4+ T cells from PBMCs. All receptors come from a human donor in good health. Each CDR3 is given with its conserved first and last residue. A D gene is named only where the DNA matches it firmly. Size is stated for part of the rows, as once, few or many counts, or as a class when the clone is expanded.

v_call: TRBV6-1; clone_size: -; j_call: TRBJ2-6; d_call: -; cdr3_nt: TGTGCCAGCAGTTCTTCTAGCTCTGGGGCCAACGTCCTGACTTTC; cdr3_aa: CASSSSSSGANVLTF
v_call: TRBV4-1; clone_size: -; j_call: TRBJ2-7; d_call: TRBD1; cdr3_nt: TGCGCCAGCAGCCAGCCGGGACAGCCCTTCTACGAGCAGTACTTC; cdr3_aa: CASSQPGQPFYEQYF
v_call: TRBV20-1; clone_size: -; j_call: TRBJ1-4; d_call: -; cdr3_nt: TGCAGTGCTAGAGCAGCGGACCGTGCAACTAATGAAAAACTGTTTTTT; cdr3_aa: CSARAADRATNEKLFF
v_call: TRBV7-8; clone_size: -; j_call: TRBJ1-2; d_call: TRBD1; cdr3_nt: TGTGCCAGCAGCGCCCCGGGACAGGAATATGGCTACACCTTC; cdr3_aa: CASSAPGQEYGYTF
v_call: TRBV29-1; clone_size: -; j_call: TRBJ1-6; d_call: -; cdr3_nt: TGCAGCGTTGAAGAGGGAATGGGTTCACCCCTCCACTTT; cdr3_aa: CSVEEGMGSPLHF
v_call: TRBV10-3; clone_size: -; j_call: TRBJ2-1; d_call: -; cdr3_nt: TGTGCCATCAGCGGAGCCAGGGGGGACAATGAGCAGTTCTTC; cdr3_aa: CAISGARGDNEQFF
v_call: TRBV6-5; clone_size: -; j_call: TRBJ1-2; d_call: -; cdr3_nt: TGTGCCAGCAGTTACAATTCGGACAGTAACTATGGCTACACCTTC; cdr3_aa: CASSYNSDSNYGYTF
v_call: TRBV18; clone_size: -; j_call: TRBJ2-7; d_call: -; cdr3_nt: TGTGCCAGCTCACCAATTCGCGACGGAGCCTACGAGCAGTACTTC; cdr3_aa: CASSPIRDGAYEQYF
v_call: TRBV18; clone_size: -; j_call: TRBJ2-7; d_call: TRBD1; cdr3_nt: TGTGCCAGCTCATTCTCCGGGACAGAGTCCTCCTACGAGCAGTACTTC; cdr3_aa: CASSFSGTESSYEQYF
v_call: TRBV30; clone_size: -; j_call: TRBJ2-3; d_call: -; cdr3_nt: TGTGCCTGGAGCTCCGCACTTCAGGGGGGTACGCAGTATTTT; cdr3_aa: CAWSSALQGGTQYF
v_call: TRBV5-1; clone_size: -; j_call: TRBJ2-6; d_call: TRBD1; cdr3_nt: TGCGCCAGCAGCACTGAACAGGGGGCTGGGTCCAACGTCCTGACTTTC; cdr3_aa: CASSTEQGAGSNVLTF
v_call: TRBV19; clone_size: once; j_call: TRBJ1-2; d_call: -; cdr3_nt: TGTGCCAGTAGCCGGACAGTTTACTATGGCTACACCTTC; cdr3_aa: CASSRTVYYGYTF
v_call: TRBV27; clone_size: -; j_call: TRBJ1-5; d_call: TRBD1; cdr3_nt: TGTGCCAGCAGACGTGAACCGGGACAGGCGTCTGGTCCCCAGCATTTT; cdr3_aa: CASRREPGQASGPQHF
v_call: TRBV7-2; clone_size: -; j_call: TRBJ1-1; d_call: TRBD1; cdr3_nt: TGTGCCAGCAGCTCCCACGGACAGGGGAGTTCTGCTTTCTTT; cdr3_aa: CASSSHGQGSSAFF
v_call: TRBV3-1; clone_size: -; j_call: TRBJ2-1; d_call: -; cdr3_nt: TGTGCCAGCAGCCAAGAGTGGGGTTACAATGAGCAGTTCTTC; cdr3_aa: CASSQEWGYNEQFF
v_call: TRBV6-5; clone_size: once; j_call: TRBJ1-1; d_call: -; cdr3_nt: TGTGCCAGCAGTTATAAAATTTGGGGCACTGAAGCTTTCTTT; cdr3_aa: CASSYKIWGTEAFF
v_call: TRBV7-3; clone_size: -; j_call: TRBJ2-1; d_call: TRBD2; cdr3_nt: TGTGCCAGCAGCTCCTTAGCGGGAGGGTACAATGAGCAGTTCTTC; cdr3_aa: CASSSLAGGYNEQFF
v_call: TRBV18; clone_size: -; j_call: TRBJ1-5; d_call: -; cdr3_nt: TGTGCCAGCTCACCACCGGGGACGCGCAATCAGCCCCAGCATTTT; cdr3_aa: CASSPPGTRNQPQHF
v_call: TRBV5-1; clone_size: -; j_call: TRBJ2-5; d_call: -; cdr3_nt: TGCGCCAGCAGGGCCCCTTTGGAGACCCAGTACTTC; cdr3_aa: CASRAPLETQYF
v_call: TRBV9; clone_size: few; j_call: TRBJ2-7; d_call: TRBD2; cdr3_nt: TGTGCCAGCAGCGTCTGGACTAGCGGGACCTCCTACGAGCAGTACTTC; cdr3_aa: CASSVWTSGTSYEQYF
v_call: TRBV7-9; clone_size: -; j_call: TRBJ2-2; d_call: TRBD2; cdr3_nt: TGTGCCAGCACCCGTGTCCTAGCGGGAGACACCGGGGAGCTGTTTTTT; cdr3_aa: CASTRVLAGDTGELFF
v_call: TRBV4-1; clone_size: -; j_call: TRBJ2-2; d_call: -; cdr3_nt: TGCGCCAGCAGCCAAGCCGCGGGGTGGAACACCGGGGAGCTGTTTTTT; cdr3_aa: CASSQAAGWNTGELFF
v_call: TRBV18; clone_size: -; j_call: TRBJ1-4; d_call: TRBD1; cdr3_nt: TGTGCCAGCTCACCTGGGACAGAAGATGAAAAACTGTTTTTT; cdr3_aa: CASSPGTEDEKLFF
v_call: TRBV28; clone_size: -; j_call: TRBJ1-1; d_call: -; cdr3_nt: TGTGCCAGCAATCAAGGAAAGGTGTACACTGAAGCTTTCTTT; cdr3_aa: CASNQGKVYTEAFF
v_call: TRBV9; clone_size: -; j_call: TRBJ1-4; d_call: -; cdr3_nt: TGTGCCAGCAGCGTAGGGATGGCGGAATATGAAAAACTGTTTTTT; cdr3_aa: CASSVGMAEYEKLFF
v_call: TRBV28; clone_size: once; j_call: TRBJ1-5; d_call: -; cdr3_nt: TGTGCCAGCAGTTTGAGCACCACCAATCAGCCCCAGCATTTT; cdr3_aa: CASSLSTTNQPQHF
v_call: TRBV29-1; clone_size: -; j_call: TRBJ1-1; d_call: TRBD1; cdr3_nt: TGCAGCGTTGAAGAGGACAGGACGAGCACTGAAGCTTTCTTT; cdr3_aa: CSVEEDRTSTEAFF
v_call: TRBV2; clone_size: -; j_call: TRBJ1-6; d_call: -; cdr3_nt: TGTGCCAGCAGTGAAGGCAGGGTGGCTAATTCACCCCTCCACTTT; cdr3_aa: CASSEGRVANSPLHF
v_call: TRBV28; clone_size: -; j_call: TRBJ1-2; d_call: -; cdr3_nt: TGTGCCAGCAGTTTAGGGGGGTCCGATGGCTACACCTTC; cdr3_aa: CASSLGGSDGYTF
v_call: TRBV5-1; clone_size: -; j_call: TRBJ2-4; d_call: -; cdr3_nt: TGCGCCAGCAGTCGCGAAACGGGAAGGGCCAAAAACATTCAGTACTTC; cdr3_aa: CASSRETGRAKNIQYF
v_call: TRBV5-1; clone_size: -; j_call: TRBJ2-7; d_call: -; cdr3_nt: TGCGCCAGCAGCTTGGACCCAGTAATAGCCCAACGGGCATACGAGCAGTACTTC; cdr3_aa: CASSLDPVIAQRAYEQYF
v_call: TRBV29-1; clone_size: -; j_call: TRBJ1-5; d_call: TRBD1; cdr3_nt: TGCAGCGTTGGGTGGGACAGTTATAGCAATCAGCCCCAGCATTTT; cdr3_aa: CSVGWDSYSNQPQHF
v_call: TRBV2; clone_size: -; j_call: TRBJ2-2; d_call: -; cdr3_nt: TGTGCCAGCAAGGACAGAACGAACACCGGGGAGCTGTTTTTT; cdr3_aa: CASKDRTNTGELFF
v_call: TRBV20-1; clone_size: -; j_call: TRBJ2-5; d_call: TRBD2; cdr3_nt: TGCAGTGCCTCCCTGCTAGCGGGGGTAGAGACCCAGTACTTC; cdr3_aa: CSASLLAGVETQYF
v_call: TRBV2; clone_size: -; j_call: TRBJ1-1; d_call: -; cdr3_nt: TGTGCCAGCAGTGACCTGGAGTGGACTGAAGCTTTCTTT; cdr3_aa: CASSDLEWTEAFF
v_call: TRBV20-1; clone_size: -; j_call: TRBJ2-5; d_call: -; cdr3_nt: TGCAGTGCTACCTCCGTAGATACGGGATCTGGGAAGACCCAGTACTTC; cdr3_aa: CSATSVDTGSGKTQYF
v_call: TRBV7-2; clone_size: -; j_call: TRBJ2-1; d_call: TRBD2; cdr3_nt: TGTGCCAGCAGCCCCGCCGGGACTAGGTCCTACAATGAGCAGTTCTTC; cdr3_aa: CASSPAGTRSYNEQFF
v_call: TRBV5-1; clone_size: -; j_call: TRBJ1-1; d_call: -; cdr3_nt: TGCGCCAGTGCGCCAGGACCGTCAAACACTGAAGCTTTCTTT; cdr3_aa: CASAPGPSNTEAFF
v_call: TRBV28; clone_size: -; j_call: TRBJ2-5; d_call: -; cdr3_nt: TGTGCCAGCAGCAAAGTAGAGACCCAGTACTTC; cdr3_aa: CASSKVETQYF
v_call: TRBV19; clone_size: -; j_call: TRBJ2-7; d_call: -; cdr3_nt: TGTGCCAGTAGTATTCCAGGGCCGTACGAGCAGTACTTC; cdr3_aa: CASSIPGPYEQYF
v_call: TRBV2; clone_size: -; j_call: TRBJ1-1; d_call: -; cdr3_nt: TGTGCCAGCCATTTTCAGGAGCTTAACACTGAAGCTTTCTTT; cdr3_aa: CASHFQELNTEAFF
v_call: TRBV20-1; clone_size: -; j_call: TRBJ1-2; d_call: TRBD1; cdr3_nt: TGCAGTGCTAGAGTTTACAGGGGTGGCTACACCTTC; cdr3_aa: CSARVYRGGYTF
v_call: TRBV4-3; clone_size: -; j_call: TRBJ1-1; d_call: -; cdr3_nt: TGCGCCAGCAGCCAGTCAGGGAACACTGAAGCTTTCTTT; cdr3_aa: CASSQSGNTEAFF
v_call: TRBV7-9; clone_size: -; j_call: TRBJ1-2; d_call: TRBD1; cdr3_nt: TGTGCCAGCAGCTGGGACAGCTTTAACTATGGCTACACCTTC; cdr3_aa: CASSWDSFNYGYTF
v_call: TRBV29-1; clone_size: few; j_call: TRBJ2-7; d_call: TRBD1; cdr3_nt: TGCAGCGTTGAAGACCGGACAGGCGAAATTAGCGAGCAGTACTTC; cdr3_aa: CSVEDRTGEISEQYF
v_call: TRBV7-8; clone_size: -; j_call: TRBJ2-3; d_call: -; cdr3_nt: TGTGCCAGCAGCTTAGCTGTGGGAGTGAGCACAGATACGCAGTATTTT; cdr3_aa: CASSLAVGVSTDTQYF
v_call: TRBV15; clone_size: -; j_call: TRBJ2-5; d_call: TRBD1; cdr3_nt: TGTGCCACCAGCAGCCGGACAGGGTGGTTGGAGACCCAGTACTTC; cdr3_aa: CATSSRTGWLETQYF
v_call: TRBV20-1; clone_size: -; j_call: TRBJ2-1; d_call: -; cdr3_nt: TGCAGTGTTACGGGACTCCAACACAATGAGCAGTTCTTC; cdr3_aa: CSVTGLQHNEQFF
v_call: TRBV4-3; clone_size: -; j_call: TRBJ1-3; d_call: -; cdr3_nt: TGCGCCAGCAGCCAAGAATGGCTATCCTCTGGAAACACCATATATTTT; cdr3_aa: CASSQEWLSSGNTIYF